A single sample is the source of the 25 T cell receptor beta chains below, sequenced in a study of post-analysis software for immune sequencing data. Study-wide results and limits: Compared with controls, patients had more of roughly 5 TRBV segments, including TRBV5-6, TRBV5-1 and TRBV20-1.

These receptors have no known antigen. Included in the TCR beta cDNA libraries were unique molecular identifiers. TCRdb fed the PCR reads into MiXCR, producing one record per CDR3 protein. The data contain around 500,000 distinct CDR3 sequences, 34% of them singletons. The source material was blood. These receptors came from a girl aged 2 to 17 with multiple sclerosis.

This clonotype has a handful of counts. This chain uses TRBV3-1 with TRBJ2-1; D uncertain. The CDR3 contains 12 residues. Germline V gene data show CDR1 as LGHDT and CDR2 as YNNKEL (reference sequence). Trimming pared 3 bases from V and 13 bases from J, leaving 13 bases between. The CDR3 is CASSHGPSEQFF. The CDR3 bases are TGTGCCAGCAGCCACGGACCTTCGGAACAGTTCTTC.

V is TRBV24-1 and J is TRBJ2-1; no definite D call. The CDR3 runs to 13 residues. V lost 1 base to trimming and J lost 7 bases, with 7 bases between them. Germline V lookup: CDR1 KGHDR, CDR2 SFDVKD. CDR3: CATSDLEENEQFF. The CDR3 DNA is TGTGCCACCAGTGATTTAGAAGAGAATGAGCAGTTCTTC.

The rearrangement uses TRBV5-1 and TRBJ2-2, with 9 bases that match TRBD1. Germline CDR1 SGHRS, CDR2 YFSETQ. CDR3 length: 14 residues. Unmatched junction bases numbered 3, after V lost 4 bases and J lost 5 bases. Written as DNA, the CDR3 is TGCGCCAGCAGCATGACAGGGGGGACCGGGGAGCTGTTTTTT. The encoded protein is CASSMTGGTGELFF.

This clonotype has ten or more counts. The genes are TRBV20-1 and TRBJ2-1; the match to TRBD2 covers 13 bases. The CDR3 loop spans 15 amino acids. V lost 5 bases, J lost 9 bases, and 10 bases stayed unmatched. The V gene's germline CDR1 is DFQATT and CDR2 SNEGSKA (reference sequence). CDR3 residues: CSAPPRLAGGTEQFF. CDR3 sequence (DNA): TGCAGTGCTCCCCCGAGACTAGCGGGGGGTACTGAGCAGTTCTTC.

This clonotype was detected ten times or more. The chain recombines TRBV12-3 or TRBV12-4 with TRBJ1-2; 8 positions match TRBD1. V shed 6 bases and J 8 bases; nucleotides not matched to a gene: 5. CDR3 length: 12 residues. The CDR3 loop reads CASSGQGEGYTF. The CDR3 DNA follows: TGTGCCAGCAGCGGACAGGGTGAGGGCTACACCTTC.

Regarding this clonotype: One end of the junction is discordant with germline, which a read error may explain. The chain carries TRBV6-6 and TRBJ1-2, with D unresolved. CDR3 length: 13 residues. Germline assignment: CDR1 MNHNY and CDR2 SVGAGI (reference sequence). In nucleotides, the CDR3 is TGTGCCGGCAGTTACGCCTATGATTGGGGCTACACCTTC. Translated: CAGSYAYDWGYTF.

This clonotype turned up a few times. The chain couples TRBV12-5 to TRBJ1-1; D unresolved. V was shortened by 1 base and J by 4 bases, with 10 bases between the two germline ends. Germline V lookup: CDR1 LGHNT, CDR2 FRNRAP. The CDR3 runs 14 residues. CDR3 residues: CASGLAGFGTEAFF. CDR3 DNA: TGTGCTAGTGGTTTGGCGGGGTTTGGCACTGAAGCTTTCTTT.

V is TRBV7-3 and J is TRBJ2-7; D may be TRBD2 (5 bases). V was cut by 2 bases and J by 3 bases, with 8 bases left in between. The CDR3 extends over 13 amino acids. The germline V gene has CDR1 SGHTA and CDR2 FQGTGA. CDR3 DNA sequence: TGTGCCAGCAGCTTATCCGGGAACTACGAGCAGTACTTC. It codes for CASSLSGNYEQYF.

J is TRBJ2-3 and V is TRBV28, with D possibly TRBD1 on 6 matching bases. The CDR3 consists of 15 residues. From germline, CDR1 is MDHEN and CDR2 SYDVKM. V lost 3 bases, J lost 4 bases, and 14 bases lay in between. The CDR3 sequence is CASSFNVRGPDTQYF. The CDR3 nucleotides are TGTGCCAGCAGTTTTAATGTCAGGGGCCCAGATACGCAGTATTTT.

The chain is built from TRBV29-1 and TRBJ1-4, with no clear D. In germline, CDR1 is SQVTM, CDR2 ANQGSEA. The V gene lost 5 bases and the J gene lost 2 bases, with 9 bases spanning the gap. This CDR3 is built from 13 residues. The CDR3 nucleotides read TGCAGCGTTCAACGGAACACTAATGAAAAACTGTTTTTT. Translated, it gives CSVQRNTNEKLFF.

This clonotype has only a few counts. The chain recombines TRBV20-1 with TRBJ2-4; 9 positions agree with TRBD1. With the DNA end fitting TRBJ2-7 better, the J assignment may be wrong. Germline assignment: CDR1 DFQATT and CDR2 SNEGSKA (reference sequence). The CDR3 is made up of 13 amino acids. This CDR3 reads CSAAGTGLYEQYF. As DNA, the CDR3 is TGCAGTGCTGCCGGGACAGGGCTGTACGAGCAGTACTTC.

The V call is TRBV20-1, the J call TRBJ2-7; 9 bases fit TRBD1. With 6 bases clipped from V and 3 bases from J, the junction kept 6 bases outside the gene matches. Per the germline V gene, CDR1 is DFQATT and CDR2 is SNEGSKA (reference sequence). This CDR3 is built from 13 residues. This chain's CDR3 is CSARTGVGYEQYF. DNA of the CDR3: TGCAGTGCAAGGACAGGGGTTGGCTACGAGCAGTACTTC.

In its sample, this clonotype was seen a few times. The chain couples TRBV27 to TRBJ2-7; maybe TRBD1 (8 bases). Trimming cost V 9 bases and J 4 bases, with 22 bases left between them. CDR1 is MNHEY and CDR2 is SMNVEV in the germline V gene (reference sequence). The CDR3 runs 15 residues. CDR3 coding DNA: TGTGCCAGGGCCTACAGGGGGAGGGGGTTGTACGAGCAGTACTTC. Its translation is CARAYRGRGLYEQYF.

The V call is TRBV27, the J call TRBJ2-5; 14 bases are a match to TRBD2. CDR1 is MNHEY, CDR2 SMNVEV, per germline (reference sequence). The ends lost 3 bases at V and 4 bases at J; junction bases unmatched: 7. The CDR3 covers 17 residues. The CDR3 loop is CASSFLGLAGGTETQYF. The CDR3, as DNA: TGTGCCAGCAGTTTCCTCGGACTAGCGGGGGGAACAGAGACCCAGTACTTC.

The chain couples TRBV20-1 to TRBJ1-4; tentative D call: TRBD1 (6 bases). The germline V gene has CDR1 DFQATT and CDR2 SNEGSKA (reference sequence). Deletions cut 3 bases from V and 12 bases from J, with 14 bases between. The CDR3 spans 12 residues. The CDR3 DNA follows: TGCAGTGCTAGGACCACAGAGGGGGAACTGTTTTTT. Its protein is CSARTTEGELFF.

The rearrangement links TRBV5-1 to TRBJ2-6, with TRBD1 identical over 7 bases. Per the germline V gene, CDR1 is SGHRS and CDR2 is YFSETQ. V was pared by 4 bases and J by 8 bases, with 9 bases of the junction left unmatched. This CDR3 contains 15 residues. CDR3 sequence: CASSPGQVGTNVLTF. The CDR3 DNA reads as TGCGCCAGCAGCCCAGGACAGGTGGGGACCAACGTCCTGACTTTC.

The V gene is TRBV4-1, the J gene TRBJ2-3; D might be TRBD1 (6 bases). V lost 0 bases to trimming and J lost 1 base, with 11 bases between them. The CDR3 consists of 16 residues. CDR1 is MGHRA, CDR2 YSYEKL, per germline. In DNA, the CDR3 is TGCGCCAGCAGCCAAGATCATGCAGGGGGCACAGATACGCAGTATTTT. Residues: CASSQDHAGGTDTQYF.

V and J are TRBV4-2 and TRBJ1-1; weak D call: TRBD1 (5 bases). CDR3 length: 14 amino acids. Germline CDR1 is LGHNA and CDR2 is YNFKEQ. Trimming cost V 0 bases and J 5 bases, with 10 bases left between them. CDR3 DNA sequence: TGTGCCAGCAGCCAAGATGGGGCTAGGACTGAAGCTTTCTTT. This sequence encodes CASSQDGARTEAFF.

This clonotype was picked up a small number of times. V and J are TRBV20-1 and TRBJ2-7; D ambiguous. Germline CDR1 is DFQATT and CDR2 is SNEGSKA (reference sequence). The CDR3 sequence is 14 residues long. The CDR3 is CSHGQVNGNYEQYF. The DNA for the CDR3 is TGCAGCCATGGTCAGGTAAATGGGAACTACGAGCAGTACTTC.

Notes on this clonotype: At one end the junction does not follow the germline gene, possibly because of a read error. The J gene is TRBJ2-2, the V gene TRBV12-3 or TRBV12-4, with a possible D match to TRBD2 (7 bases). This CDR3 has 14 amino acids. This chain's CDR3 is CASSLGGATGELFF. CDR3 nucleotide sequence: TGTGCCAGCAGCTTAGGGGGGGCCACCGGGGAGCTGTTTTTT.

V gene TRBV7-9 combines with J gene TRBJ2-7, with TRBD1 identical over 8 bases. The CDR3 length is 19 residues. The germline V gene encodes CDR1 SEHNR and CDR2 FQNEAQ (reference sequence). Unmatched junction bases numbered 14, after V lost 1 base and J lost 0 bases. The CDR3 bases are TGTGCCAGCAGCTTAGGAGGAGACAGGGGAGGTCATTTCTCCTACGAGCAGTACTTC. Translated: CASSLGGDRGGHFSYEQYF.

J is TRBJ1-1 and V is TRBV5-1; D is unclear. The CDR3 length is 14 residues. V was pared by 4 bases and J by 5 bases, with 15 bases between. Germline lookup yields CDR1 SGHRS and CDR2 YFSETQ. This chain's CDR3 is CASSLTRARTEAFF. The DNA of the CDR3 is TGCGCCAGCAGCCTGACACGGGCGCGAACTGAAGCTTTCTTT.

This clonotype was detected once. This may arise from a read error, as a much more abundant clone is one base away. The V gene is TRBV27, the J gene TRBJ2-1, with 7 bases matching TRBD1. Looked up from germline, CDR1 is MNHEY and CDR2 is SMNVEV (reference sequence). The J segment lost 13 bases and the V segment lost 5 bases, leaving 14 bases of the junction unmatched. CDR3 length: 14 amino acids. The DNA of the CDR3 is TGTGCCAGCAGTCCCGGGACAGTCCAAGAGACCCAGTTCTTC. Translation gives CASSPGTVQETQFF.

This clonotype was detected a few times. The V gene is TRBV12-3 or TRBV12-4, the J gene TRBJ2-1; no firm D call. V dropped 7 bases and J dropped 0 bases, with 10 bases sitting between them. The CDR3 is 14 amino acids. The CDR3 DNA follows: TGTGCCAGCATAACATCGAGCTCCTACAATGAGCAGTTCTTC. Protein product: CASITSSSYNEQFF.

The rearrangement links TRBV5-1 to TRBJ1-2, with TRBD1 matching 9 bases. With 0 bases clipped from V and 4 bases from J, the junction kept 1 base outside the gene matches. The CDR3 loop spans 14 amino acids. Germline V CDR1 and CDR2: SGHRS, YFSETQ. The CDR3 loop is CASSLGDRAYGYTF. DNA for the CDR3: TGCGCCAGCAGCTTGGGGGACAGGGCCTATGGCTACACCTTC. The full variable domain, its missing parts supplied by reference TRBV5-1 and TRBJ1-2, is KAGVTQTPRYLIKTRGQQVTLSCSPISGHRSVSWYQQTPGQGLQFLFEYFSETQRNKGNFPGRFSGRQFSNSRSEMNVSTLELGDSALYLCASSLGDRAYGYTFGSGTRLTVV.